This TCR beta chain was retrieved from a study of cytomegalovirus exposure and HLA in healthy donors. Study results and caveats: The study designated some 180 TCR beta chains cytomegalovirus-associated.

Germline V gene sequence: CDR1 SGHRS, CDR2 YFSETQ. V shed 0 bases, J shed 8 bases, and the junction held 7 bases outside the gene matches. The CDR3 contains 15 residues. Assay: immunoSEQ multiplex PCR; the TCRdb copy retains only in-frame clones and omits some. This table holds 200,000 to 300,000 clones, 90% found once. This clone occurred once. The antigen is unknown. The rearrangement joins TRBV5-1 to TRBJ2-1, with TRBD2 identical over 8 bases. The sample comprised PBMCs. This clonotype was obtained from a woman younger than 45 in good health and CMV-seronegative. CDR3 sequence (DNA): TGCGCCAGCAGCTTGGCCGTTACGACTAGCGATGAGCAGTTCTTC. This sequence encodes CASSLAVTTSDEQFF.